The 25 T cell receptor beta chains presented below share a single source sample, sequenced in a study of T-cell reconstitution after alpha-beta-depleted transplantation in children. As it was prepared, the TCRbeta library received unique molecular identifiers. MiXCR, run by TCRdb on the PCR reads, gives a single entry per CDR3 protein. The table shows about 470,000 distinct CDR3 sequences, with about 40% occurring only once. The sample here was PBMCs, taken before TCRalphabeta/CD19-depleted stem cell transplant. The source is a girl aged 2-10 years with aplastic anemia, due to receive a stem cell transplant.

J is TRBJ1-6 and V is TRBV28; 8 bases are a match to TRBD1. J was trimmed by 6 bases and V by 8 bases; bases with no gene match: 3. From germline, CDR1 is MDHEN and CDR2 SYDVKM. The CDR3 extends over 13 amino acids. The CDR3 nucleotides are TGTGCCAGCGCAGGGGGCTTTAATTCACCCCTCCACTTT. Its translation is CASAGGFNSPLHF.

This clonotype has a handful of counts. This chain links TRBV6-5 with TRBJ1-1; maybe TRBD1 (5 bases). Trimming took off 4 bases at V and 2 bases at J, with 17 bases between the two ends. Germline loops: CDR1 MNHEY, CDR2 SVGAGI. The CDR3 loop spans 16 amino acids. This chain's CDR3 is CASSFWDRYPNTEAFF. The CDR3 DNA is TGTGCCAGCAGTTTCTGGGACCGCTACCCCAACACTGAAGCTTTCTTT.

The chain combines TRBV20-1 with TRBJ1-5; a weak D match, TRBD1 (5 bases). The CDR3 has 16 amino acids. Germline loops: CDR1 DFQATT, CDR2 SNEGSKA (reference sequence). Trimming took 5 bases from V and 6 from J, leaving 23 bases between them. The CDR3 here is CSAGVVGRAFSQPQHF. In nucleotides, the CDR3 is TGCAGTGCTGGGGTGGTAGGCAGGGCATTCTCTCAGCCCCAGCATTTT.

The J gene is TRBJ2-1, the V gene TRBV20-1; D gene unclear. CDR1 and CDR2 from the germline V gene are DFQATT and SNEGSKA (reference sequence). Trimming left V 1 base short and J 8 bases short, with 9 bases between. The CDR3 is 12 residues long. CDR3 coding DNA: TGCAGTGCTAGAGTTGGCTGGGATGAGCAGTTCTTC. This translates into CSARVGWDEQFF.

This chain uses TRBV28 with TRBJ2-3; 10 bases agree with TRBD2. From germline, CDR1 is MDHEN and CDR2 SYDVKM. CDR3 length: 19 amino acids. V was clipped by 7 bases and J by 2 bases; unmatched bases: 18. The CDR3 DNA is TGTGCCAGCACCCACTTTGGGTTTGGACTAGCGGTTAACACAGATACGCAGTATTTT. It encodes CASTHFGFGLAVNTDTQYF.

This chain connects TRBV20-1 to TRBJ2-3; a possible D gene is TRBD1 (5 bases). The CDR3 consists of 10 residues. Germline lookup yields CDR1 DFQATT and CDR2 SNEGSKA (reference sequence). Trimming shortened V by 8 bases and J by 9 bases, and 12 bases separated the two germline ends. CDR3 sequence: CSTDSITQYF. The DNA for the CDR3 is TGCAGTACCGACAGTATAACGCAGTATTTT.

The CDR3: CASSYPSGAVTEAFF. As DNA, the CDR3 is TGTGCCAGCAGTTACCCCTCAGGGGCGGTCACTGAAGCTTTCTTT. The rearrangement joins TRBV6-5 to TRBJ1-1, with D possibly TRBD1 on 6 matching bases. There are 15 residues in the CDR3. Germline-derived CDR1 and CDR2 are MNHEY and SVGAGI. Between the trimmed V and J ends, which lost 2 bases and 4 bases, there was a span of 14 bases.

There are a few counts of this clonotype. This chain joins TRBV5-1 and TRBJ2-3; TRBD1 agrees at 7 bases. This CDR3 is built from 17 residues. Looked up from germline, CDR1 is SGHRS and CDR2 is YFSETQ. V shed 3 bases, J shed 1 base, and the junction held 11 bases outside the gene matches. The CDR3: CASSYPLGGWGTDTQYF. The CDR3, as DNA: TGCGCCAGCAGCTACCCCCTAGGGGGCTGGGGCACAGATACGCAGTATTTT. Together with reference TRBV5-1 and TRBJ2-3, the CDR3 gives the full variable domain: KAGVTQTPRYLIKTRGQQVTLSCSPISGHRSVSWYQQTPGQGLQFLFEYFSETQRNKGNFPGRFSGRQFSNSRSEMNVSTLELGDSALYLCASSYPLGGWGTDTQYFGPGTRLTVL.

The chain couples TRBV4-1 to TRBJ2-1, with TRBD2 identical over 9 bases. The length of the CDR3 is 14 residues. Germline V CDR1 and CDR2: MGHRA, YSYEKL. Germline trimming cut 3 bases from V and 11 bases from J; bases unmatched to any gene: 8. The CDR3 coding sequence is TGCGCCAGCAGCCAGGAGACTAGCGGAGACCAGCAGTTCTTC. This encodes CASSQETSGDQQFF.

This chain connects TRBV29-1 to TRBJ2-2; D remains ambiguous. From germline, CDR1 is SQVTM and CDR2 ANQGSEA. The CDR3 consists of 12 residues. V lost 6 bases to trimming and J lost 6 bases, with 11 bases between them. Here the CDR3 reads CSVVEASGELFF. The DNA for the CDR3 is TGCAGCGTGGTAGAGGCGTCCGGGGAGCTGTTTTTT.

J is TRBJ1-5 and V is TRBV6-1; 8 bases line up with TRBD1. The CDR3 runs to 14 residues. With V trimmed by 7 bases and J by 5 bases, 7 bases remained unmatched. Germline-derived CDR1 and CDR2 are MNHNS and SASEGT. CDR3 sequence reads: CASNPDRGYQPQHF. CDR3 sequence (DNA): TGTGCCAGCAACCCTGACAGGGGCTATCAGCCCCAGCATTTT.

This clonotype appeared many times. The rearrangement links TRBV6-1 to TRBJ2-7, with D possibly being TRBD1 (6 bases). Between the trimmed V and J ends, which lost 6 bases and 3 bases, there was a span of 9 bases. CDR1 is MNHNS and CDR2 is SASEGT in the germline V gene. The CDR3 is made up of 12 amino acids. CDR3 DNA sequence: TGTGCCAGCAGAGGACAGAGCTACGAGCAGTACTTC. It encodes CASRGQSYEQYF.

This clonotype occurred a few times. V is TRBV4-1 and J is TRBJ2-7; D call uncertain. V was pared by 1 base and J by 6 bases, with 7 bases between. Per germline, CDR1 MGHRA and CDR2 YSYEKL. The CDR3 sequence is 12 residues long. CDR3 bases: TGCGCCAGCAGCCAAGGCGCTACCGAGCAGTACTTC. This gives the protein CASSQGATEQYF.

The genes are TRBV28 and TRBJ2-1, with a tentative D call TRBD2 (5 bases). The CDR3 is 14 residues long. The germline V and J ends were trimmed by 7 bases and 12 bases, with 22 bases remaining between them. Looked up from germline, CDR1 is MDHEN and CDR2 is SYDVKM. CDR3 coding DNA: TGTGCCAGCATCCAACGGGGTGCAGCCGGTAGGCAGTTCTTC. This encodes CASIQRGAAGRQFF.

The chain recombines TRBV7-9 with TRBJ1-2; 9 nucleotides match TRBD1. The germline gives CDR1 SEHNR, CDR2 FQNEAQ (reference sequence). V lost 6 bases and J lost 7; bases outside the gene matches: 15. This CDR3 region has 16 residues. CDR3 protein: CASRSILQGADGGYTF. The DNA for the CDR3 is TGTGCCAGCAGATCAATTCTACAGGGGGCTGACGGTGGCTACACCTTC.

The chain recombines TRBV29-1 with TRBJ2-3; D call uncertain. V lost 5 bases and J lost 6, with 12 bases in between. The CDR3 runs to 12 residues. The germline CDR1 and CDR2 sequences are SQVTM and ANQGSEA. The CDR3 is CSVTDITDTQYF. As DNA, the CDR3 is TGCAGCGTTACTGACATCACTGATACGCAGTATTTT.

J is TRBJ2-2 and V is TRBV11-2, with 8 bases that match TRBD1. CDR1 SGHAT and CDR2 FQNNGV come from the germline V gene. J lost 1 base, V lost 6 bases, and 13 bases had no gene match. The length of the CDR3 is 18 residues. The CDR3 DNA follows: TGTGCCAGCAGTCCCCCGTGGGTCGGGACAGGGAACACCGGGGAGCTGTTTTTT. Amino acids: CASSPPWVGTGNTGELFF.

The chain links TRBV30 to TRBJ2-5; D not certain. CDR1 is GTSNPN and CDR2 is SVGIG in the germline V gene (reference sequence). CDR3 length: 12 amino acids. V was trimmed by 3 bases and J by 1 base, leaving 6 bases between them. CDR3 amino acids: CAWSILQETQYF. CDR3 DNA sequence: TGTGCCTGGAGCATTCTCCAAGAGACCCAGTACTTC.

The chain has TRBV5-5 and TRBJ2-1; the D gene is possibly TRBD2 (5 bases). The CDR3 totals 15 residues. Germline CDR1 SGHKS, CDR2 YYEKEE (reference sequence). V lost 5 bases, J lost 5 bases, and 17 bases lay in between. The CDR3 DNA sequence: TGTGCCAGCAGATTGATGGGAGTGGTTAACAATGAGCAGTTCTTC. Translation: CASRLMGVVNNEQFF.

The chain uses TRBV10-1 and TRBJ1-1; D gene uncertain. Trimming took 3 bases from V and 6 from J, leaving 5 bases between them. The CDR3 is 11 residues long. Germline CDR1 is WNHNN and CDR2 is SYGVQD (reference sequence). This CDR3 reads CASSDSSEAFF. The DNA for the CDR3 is TGCGCCAGCAGTGACAGTTCTGAAGCTTTCTTT.

The CDR3 reads CASSASGKGGGYTF. CDR3 nucleotides: TGTGCCAGCAGCGCATCCGGGAAGGGGGGAGGCTACACCTTC. The chain combines TRBV5-6 with TRBJ1-2; D is perhaps TRBD1 (6 bases). There are 14 residues in the CDR3. Trimming took off 4 bases at V and 8 bases at J, with 18 bases between the two ends. The germline V gene encodes CDR1 SGHDT and CDR2 YYEEEE.

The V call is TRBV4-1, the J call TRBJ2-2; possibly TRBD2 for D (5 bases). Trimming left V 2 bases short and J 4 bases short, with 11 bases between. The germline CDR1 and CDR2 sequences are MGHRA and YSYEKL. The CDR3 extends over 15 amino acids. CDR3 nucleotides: TGCGCCAGCAGCCAATACTTAAGCGGCACCGGGGAGCTGTTTTTT. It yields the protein CASSQYLSGTGELFF.

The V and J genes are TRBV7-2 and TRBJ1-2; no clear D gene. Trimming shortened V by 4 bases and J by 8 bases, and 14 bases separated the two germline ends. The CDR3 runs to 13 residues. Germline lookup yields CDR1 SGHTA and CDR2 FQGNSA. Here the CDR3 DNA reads TGTGCCAGCAGCTCCGGACGGAGTAGCGGCTACACCTTC. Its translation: CASSSGRSSGYTF.

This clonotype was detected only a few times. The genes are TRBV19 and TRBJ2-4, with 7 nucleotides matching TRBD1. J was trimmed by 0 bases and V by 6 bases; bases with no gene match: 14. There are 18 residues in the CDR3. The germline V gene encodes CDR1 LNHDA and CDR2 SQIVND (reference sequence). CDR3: CASSLLPGQKLAKNIQYF. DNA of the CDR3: TGTGCCAGTAGCCTCTTACCGGGACAGAAGCTAGCCAAAAACATTCAGTACTTC.

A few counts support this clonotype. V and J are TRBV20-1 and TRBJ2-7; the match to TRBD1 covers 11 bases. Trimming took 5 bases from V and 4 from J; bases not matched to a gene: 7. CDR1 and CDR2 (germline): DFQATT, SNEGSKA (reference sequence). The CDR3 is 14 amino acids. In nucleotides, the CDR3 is TGCAGTGCTTCCCGGACAGGGGGCTGGTACGAGCAGTACTTC. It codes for CSASRTGGWYEQYF.